The clone carrying this TCR beta chain appeared many times. Its antigen is unidentified. The data originate from a study of T cells in Graves' hyperthyroidism and ophthalmopathy. General observations from the study: Most clonotypes expanded in thyroid above 0.001 were likewise present in blood. In simple terms, a model built on 13 V-J features told ophthalmopathy apart from stable hyperthyroidism.

Pregnant or lactating patients were excluded, as were those with uncontrolled infection or other autoimmune disease. Diagnoses were made from clinical symptoms, serum measures (thyroxine and TRAb), thyroid ultrasound and orbital computed tomography. The TCR beta CDR3 regions underwent amplification using RNA transcripts as the source. During a first-round RT-PCR of the TCR CDR3, the HTBI primer set was used. One entry per CDR3 protein, called by TCRdb with MiXCR from the multiplex PCR reads. The sample holds around 800,000 distinct CDR3 sequences, 38% seen once. This TCR was sampled from a man younger than 35 with Graves' hyperthyroidism. Sequenced: blood.

CDR3 in DNA: TGTGCCAGCAGTTTGCTTGACAGGGTTGAGACCCAGTACTTC. This gives the protein CASSLLDRVETQYF. This chain joins TRBV12-3 or TRBV12-4 and TRBJ2-5, with TRBD1 identical over 7 bases. The V and J ends lost 3 bases and 5 bases, in that order; junction bases with no gene match: 6. This CDR3 region has 14 residues.